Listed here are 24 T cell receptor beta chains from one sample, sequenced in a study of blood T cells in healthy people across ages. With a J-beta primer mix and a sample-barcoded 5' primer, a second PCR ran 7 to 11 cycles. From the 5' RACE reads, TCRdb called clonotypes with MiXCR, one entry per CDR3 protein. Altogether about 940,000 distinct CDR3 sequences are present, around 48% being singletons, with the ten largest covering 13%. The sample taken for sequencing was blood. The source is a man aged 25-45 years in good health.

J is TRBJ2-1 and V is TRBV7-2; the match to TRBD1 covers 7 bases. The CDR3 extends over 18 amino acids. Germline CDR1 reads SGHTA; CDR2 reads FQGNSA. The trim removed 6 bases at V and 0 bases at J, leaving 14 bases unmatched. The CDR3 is CASSSLGYPGGSYNEQFF. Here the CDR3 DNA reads TGTGCCAGCAGTTCCCTCGGGTACCCAGGGGGCTCCTACAATGAGCAGTTCTTC.

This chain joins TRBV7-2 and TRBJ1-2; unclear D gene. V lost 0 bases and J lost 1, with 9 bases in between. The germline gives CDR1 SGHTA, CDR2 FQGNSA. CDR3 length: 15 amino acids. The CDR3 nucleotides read TGTGCCAGCAGCTTAGCGTCAGGCCATAACTATGGCTACACCTTC. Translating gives CASSLASGHNYGYTF.

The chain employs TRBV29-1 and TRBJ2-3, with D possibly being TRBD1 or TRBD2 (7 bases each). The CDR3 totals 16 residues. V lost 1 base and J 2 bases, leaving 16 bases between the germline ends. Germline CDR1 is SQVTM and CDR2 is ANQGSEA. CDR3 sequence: CSVEGRSGGATDTQYF. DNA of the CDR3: TGCAGCGTTGAAGGGAGGTCAGGGGGGGCCACAGATACGCAGTATTTT.

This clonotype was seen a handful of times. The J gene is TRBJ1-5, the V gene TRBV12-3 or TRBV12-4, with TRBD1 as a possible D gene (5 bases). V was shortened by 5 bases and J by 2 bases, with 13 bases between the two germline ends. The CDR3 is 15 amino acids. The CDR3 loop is CASSGEGVGNQPQHF. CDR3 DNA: TGTGCCAGCAGTGGTGAAGGGGTCGGCAATCAGCCCCAGCATTTT.

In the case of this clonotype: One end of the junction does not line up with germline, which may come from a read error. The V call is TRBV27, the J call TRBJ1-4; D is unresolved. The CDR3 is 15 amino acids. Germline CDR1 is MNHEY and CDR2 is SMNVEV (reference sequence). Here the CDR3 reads CASSLNVQNNERLFF. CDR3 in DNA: TGTGCCAGCAGTTTAAACGTTCAGAATAATGAAAGACTGTTTTTT.

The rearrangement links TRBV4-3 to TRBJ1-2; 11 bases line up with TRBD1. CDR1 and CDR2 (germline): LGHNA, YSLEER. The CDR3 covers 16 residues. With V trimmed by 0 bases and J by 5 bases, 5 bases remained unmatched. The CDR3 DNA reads TGCGCCAGCAGCCAAGACGGGACAGGGGGTGGATATGGCTACACCTTC. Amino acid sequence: CASSQDGTGGGYGYTF.

CDR3 sequence: CASSQAGTDIFTYEQYF. Here the CDR3 DNA reads TGTGCCAGCAGCCAAGCGGGGACAGATATTTTTACCTACGAGCAGTACTTC. The rearrangement uses TRBV3-1 and TRBJ2-5; TRBD1 aligns across 7 bases. The DNA end is a closer match to TRBJ2-7, so the J assignment may be wrong. Germline CDR1 LGHDT, CDR2 YNNKEL (reference sequence). CDR3 length: 17 amino acids.

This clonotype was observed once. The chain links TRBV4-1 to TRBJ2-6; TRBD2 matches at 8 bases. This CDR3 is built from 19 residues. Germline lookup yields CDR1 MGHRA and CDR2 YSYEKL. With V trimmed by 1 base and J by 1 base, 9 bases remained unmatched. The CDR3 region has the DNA TGCGCCAGCAGCCAAGCGGGGGGGCTGATCTTATCTGGGGCCAACGTCCTGACTTTC. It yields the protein CASSQAGGLILSGANVLTF.

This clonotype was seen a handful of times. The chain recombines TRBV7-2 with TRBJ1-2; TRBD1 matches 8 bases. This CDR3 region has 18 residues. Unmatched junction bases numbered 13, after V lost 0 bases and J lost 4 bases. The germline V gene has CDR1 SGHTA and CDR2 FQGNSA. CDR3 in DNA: TGTGCCAGCAGCTTAGCGGGCAGGACAGGGCTTCTTTCCTATGGCTACACCTTC. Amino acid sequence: CASSLAGRTGLLSYGYTF.

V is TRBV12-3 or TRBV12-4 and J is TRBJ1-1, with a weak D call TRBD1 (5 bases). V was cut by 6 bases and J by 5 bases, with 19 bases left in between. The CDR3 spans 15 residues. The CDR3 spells CASSPTLRGSTEAFF. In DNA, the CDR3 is TGTGCCAGCAGCCCGACGTTGCGGGGGAGTACTGAAGCTTTCTTT.

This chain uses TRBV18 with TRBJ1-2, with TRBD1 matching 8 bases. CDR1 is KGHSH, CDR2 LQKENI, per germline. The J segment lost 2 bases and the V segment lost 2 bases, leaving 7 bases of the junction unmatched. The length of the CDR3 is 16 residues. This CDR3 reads CASSPTTGVSNYGYTF. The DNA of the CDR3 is TGTGCCAGCTCACCAACGACAGGGGTTTCGAACTATGGCTACACCTTC.

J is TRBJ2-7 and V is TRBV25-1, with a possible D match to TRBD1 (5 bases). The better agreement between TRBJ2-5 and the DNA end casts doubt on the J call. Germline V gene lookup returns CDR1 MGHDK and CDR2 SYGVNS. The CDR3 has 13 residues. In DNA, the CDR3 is TGTGCCAGCAGTGAGTCAGGGCTAGAGACCCAGTACTTC. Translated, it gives CASSESGLETQYF.

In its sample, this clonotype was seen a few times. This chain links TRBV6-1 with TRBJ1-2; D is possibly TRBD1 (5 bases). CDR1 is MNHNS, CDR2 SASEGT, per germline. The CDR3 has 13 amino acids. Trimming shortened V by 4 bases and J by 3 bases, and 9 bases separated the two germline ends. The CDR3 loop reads CASSVDSDYGYTF. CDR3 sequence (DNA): TGTGCCAGCAGTGTTGACAGCGACTATGGCTACACCTTC.

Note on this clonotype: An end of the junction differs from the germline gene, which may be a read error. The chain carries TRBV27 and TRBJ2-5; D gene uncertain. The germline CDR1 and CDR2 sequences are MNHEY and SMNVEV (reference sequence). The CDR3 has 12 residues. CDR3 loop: CAGSLSGETQYF. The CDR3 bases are TGTGCCGGCAGTTTGTCGGGAGAGACCCAGTACTTC.

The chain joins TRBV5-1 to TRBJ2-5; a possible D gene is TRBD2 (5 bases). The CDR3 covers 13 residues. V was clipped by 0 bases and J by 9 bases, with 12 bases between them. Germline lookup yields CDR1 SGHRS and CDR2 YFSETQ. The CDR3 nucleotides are TGCGCCAGCAGCTTGGGTCAAGAGAGGGCCCAGTACTTC. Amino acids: CASSLGQERAQYF.

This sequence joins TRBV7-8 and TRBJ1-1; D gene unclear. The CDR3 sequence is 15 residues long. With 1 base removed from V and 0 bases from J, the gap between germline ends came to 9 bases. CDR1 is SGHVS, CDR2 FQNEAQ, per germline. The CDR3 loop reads CASSLGRSMNTEAFF. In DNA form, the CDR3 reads TGTGCCAGCAGCTTAGGGAGAAGCATGAACACTGAAGCTTTCTTT.

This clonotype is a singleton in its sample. This CDR3 reads CASSSIGTGDNEQFF. The CDR3 DNA sequence: TGTGCCAGCAGCTCCATAGGGACAGGGGACAATGAGCAGTTCTTC. The rearrangement uses TRBV7-9 and TRBJ2-1; 10 nucleotides match TRBD1. The CDR3 extends over 15 amino acids. V lost 4 bases to trimming and J lost 5 bases; unmatched junction nucleotides: 5. Germline CDR1 reads SEHNR; CDR2 reads FQNEAQ (reference sequence).

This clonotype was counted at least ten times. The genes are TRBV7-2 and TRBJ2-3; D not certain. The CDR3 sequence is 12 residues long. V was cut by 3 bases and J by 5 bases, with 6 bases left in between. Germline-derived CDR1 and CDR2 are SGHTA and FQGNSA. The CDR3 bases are TGTGCCAGCAGCTTGAGGATAGATACGCAGTATTTT. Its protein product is CASSLRIDTQYF.

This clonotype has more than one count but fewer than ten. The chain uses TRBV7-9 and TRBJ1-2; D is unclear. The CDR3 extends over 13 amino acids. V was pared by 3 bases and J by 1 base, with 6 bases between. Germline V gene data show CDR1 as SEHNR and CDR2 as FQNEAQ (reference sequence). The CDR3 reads CASSFAVNYGYTF. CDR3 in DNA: TGTGCCAGCAGCTTCGCAGTTAACTATGGCTACACCTTC.

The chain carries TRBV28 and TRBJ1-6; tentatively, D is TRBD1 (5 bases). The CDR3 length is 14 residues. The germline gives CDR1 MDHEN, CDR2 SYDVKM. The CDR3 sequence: CAALGDSYNSPLHF. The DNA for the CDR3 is TGTGCGGCCCTGGGGGACTCCTATAATTCACCCCTCCACTTT. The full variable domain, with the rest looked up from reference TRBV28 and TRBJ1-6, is DVKVTQSSRYLVKRTGEKVFLECVQDMDHENMFWYRQDPGLGLRLIYFSYDVKMKEKGDIPEGYSVSREKKERFSLILESASTNQTSMYLCAALGDSYNSPLHFGNGTRLTVT.

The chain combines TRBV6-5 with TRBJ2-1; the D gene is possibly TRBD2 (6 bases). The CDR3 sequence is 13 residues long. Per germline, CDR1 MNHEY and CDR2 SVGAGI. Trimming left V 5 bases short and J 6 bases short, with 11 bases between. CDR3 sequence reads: CASSTGLRNEQFF. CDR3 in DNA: TGTGCCAGCAGTACGGGACTCCGCAATGAGCAGTTCTTC.

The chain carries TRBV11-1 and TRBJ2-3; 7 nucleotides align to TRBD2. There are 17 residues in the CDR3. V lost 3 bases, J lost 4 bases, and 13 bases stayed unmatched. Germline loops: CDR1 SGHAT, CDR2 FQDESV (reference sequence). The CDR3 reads CASSFRDYFRRSDTQYF. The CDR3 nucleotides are TGTGCCAGCAGCTTCCGGGACTACTTCCGAAGGTCAGATACGCAGTATTTT.

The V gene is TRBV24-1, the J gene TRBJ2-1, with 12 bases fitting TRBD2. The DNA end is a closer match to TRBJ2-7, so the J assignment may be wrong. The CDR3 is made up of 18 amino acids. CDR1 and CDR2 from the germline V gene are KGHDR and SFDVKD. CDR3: CATSDSKRLAGDYNEQYF. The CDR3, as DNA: TGTGCCACCAGTGATTCCAAACGACTAGCGGGGGACTACAATGAGCAGTACTTC.

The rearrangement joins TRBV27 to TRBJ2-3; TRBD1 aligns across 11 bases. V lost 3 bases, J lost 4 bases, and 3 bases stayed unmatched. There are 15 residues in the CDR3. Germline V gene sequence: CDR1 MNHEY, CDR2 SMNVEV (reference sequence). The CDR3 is CASSLDRGPADTQYF. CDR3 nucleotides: TGTGCCAGCAGTTTGGACAGGGGGCCGGCAGATACGCAGTATTTT.